The 5 T cell receptor beta chains below come from one sample, sequenced in a study of control samples from healthy donors and cancer patients. Profiled with immunoSEQ multiplex PCR; TCRdb holds only in-frame clones, not every one. Of approximately 9,800 clones in the sample, roughly 88% are singletons; the top ten hold 20% to 25%. The source material was PBMCs. Receptors were obtained from a man aged 55 to 70 with colorectal cancer.

The genes are TRBV10-2 and TRBJ1-6; TRBD1 matches at 8 bases. Trimming removed 6 bases from V and 7 bases from J; junction bases left unmatched: 11. CDR1 WSHSY and CDR2 SAAADI come from the germline V gene. This CDR3 comprises 16 residues. The CDR3 DNA follows: TGCGCCAGCAGGGCGGTGGGGACAGGAGCGAATTCACCCCTCCACTTT. It translates to CASRAVGTGANSPLHF.

The rearrangement links TRBV7-7 to TRBJ2-5, with D perhaps TRBD1 (6 bases). Germline lookup yields CDR1 SSHAT and CDR2 FNYEAQ (reference sequence). The CDR3 has 14 amino acids. The ends were cut back, 5 bases at V and 2 bases at J, with 12 bases in the middle. The CDR3 region has the DNA TGTGCCAGCAGCCCCGGGACATTACAAGAGACCCAGTACTTC. It codes for CASSPGTLQETQYF.

This sequence joins TRBV15 and TRBJ2-7; D remains ambiguous. The V and J ends lost 0 bases and 5 bases respectively, with 8 bases between them. The CDR3 contains 13 residues. CDR1 LNHNV and CDR2 YYDKDF come from the germline V gene (reference sequence). CDR3 bases: TGTGCCACCAGCAGAGATCGGTGGGACGAGCAGTACTTC. This translates into CATSRDRWDEQYF.

V is TRBV5-6 and J is TRBJ2-5; tentative D call: TRBD2 (6 bases). The V end lost 2 bases, the J end lost 5 bases, and 13 bases lay between the germline ends. Germline V gene sequence: CDR1 SGHDT, CDR2 YYEEEE. There are 14 residues in the CDR3. The DNA for the CDR3 is TGTGCCAGCAGCTTCTGGGGGGTGGAGGAGACCCAGTACTTC. Translated, it gives CASSFWGVEETQYF.

The chain is built from TRBV7-3 and TRBJ1-4; D is possibly TRBD1 (5 bases). The CDR3 is made up of 15 amino acids. V was shortened by 5 bases and J by 8 bases, with 18 bases between the two germline ends. Germline values: CDR1 SGHTA, CDR2 FQGTGA. DNA of the CDR3: TGTGCCAGCAGCCCCGGAGGGGACCGGGGGGAAAAACTGTTTTTT. Translated: CASSPGGDRGEKLFF.